This TCR beta chain comes out of a study of cytomegalovirus exposure and HLA in healthy donors. V shed 0 bases, J shed 4 bases, and the junction held 8 bases outside the gene matches. The CDR3 consists of 18 residues. In germline, CDR1 is SGDLS, CDR2 YYNGEE. PCR used 60 Vbeta primers and 13 Jbeta primers. Produced via immunoSEQ multiplex PCR; TCRdb's table is partial and in-frame only. This table has approximately 77,000 clones, nearly 80% appearing once. Sequenced: PBMCs. The clonotype was recovered from a man in his forties or fifties in good health and CMV-seronegative. The rearrangement links TRBV9 to TRBJ2-2, with 11 bases matching TRBD1. CDR3 nucleotides: TGTGCCAGCAGCGTAGGTCGGACAGGGGGCTGGGCCACCGGGGAGCTGTTTTTT. Residues: CASSVGRTGGWATGELFF. The whole variable domain, filled in from reference TRBV9 and TRBJ2-2, reads DSGVTQTPKHLITATGQRVTLRCSPRSGDLSVYWYQQSLDQGLQFLIQYYNGEERAKGNILERFSAQQFPDLHSELNLSSLELGDSALYFCASSVGRTGGWATGELFFGEGSRLTVL.